Sequencing of this TCR beta chain was carried out in a study of T-cell reconstitution after alpha-beta-depleted transplantation in children. Study results and caveats: Where alpha-beta T cells came from about two months after transplant was reportedly several hundred expanded graft clones. From surviving recipient T cells and thymic progenitors came the high day-60 TCRbeta diversity observed in some patients.

Trimming cost V 8 bases and J 7 bases, with 24 bases left between them. Germline lookup yields CDR1 MNHEY and CDR2 SVGEGT. The length of the CDR3 is 16 residues. Turning to this clonotype: Its antigen is currently unknown.

The TCRbeta library incorporated unique molecular identifiers. Each CDR3 protein gets one entry after TCRdb re-called the PCR reads with MiXCR. The sample has a few hundred thousand distinct CDR3 sequences, 9.5% to 13% seen once. The TCR was taken from a child younger than two with acute myeloid leukemia, due to receive a stem cell transplant. The specimen was PBMCs, collected before TCRalphabeta/CD19-depleted stem cell transplant. The V gene is TRBV6-2 or TRBV6-3, the J gene TRBJ2-1; D perhaps matches TRBD2 (5 bases). CDR3 DNA: TGTGCCAGCGGTCCTCCCGCTTTCACTAGGTGGAATGAGCAGTTCTTC. Translated, it gives CASGPPAFTRWNEQFF.